This T cell receptor (beta chain) was identified in a study of shared clonotypes between healthy human individuals. Generated by immunoSEQ multiplex PCR, the TCRdb table keeps only in-frame clones and is missing some. The profile shows about 1.1 million clones, 77% of them singletons. Germline CDR1 LGHNA, CDR2 YSLEER. Trimming shortened V by 3 bases and J by 1 base, and 24 bases separated the two germline ends. The CDR3 is made up of 19 amino acids. V gene TRBV4-3 combines with J gene TRBJ2-5; D gene uncertain. The TCR originated in a man aged 18-30 years in good health. Some clones in this sample may be carry-over from other donors' samples. The specimen sequenced was memory CD4+ T cells from PBMCs. The subset here: CD45RA-negative fraction. The CDR3 spells CASSQMGRNRTGCQETQYF. CDR3 in DNA: TGCGCCAGCAGCCAGATGGGCCGGAACCGTACCGGGTGCCAAGAGACCCAGTACTTC.